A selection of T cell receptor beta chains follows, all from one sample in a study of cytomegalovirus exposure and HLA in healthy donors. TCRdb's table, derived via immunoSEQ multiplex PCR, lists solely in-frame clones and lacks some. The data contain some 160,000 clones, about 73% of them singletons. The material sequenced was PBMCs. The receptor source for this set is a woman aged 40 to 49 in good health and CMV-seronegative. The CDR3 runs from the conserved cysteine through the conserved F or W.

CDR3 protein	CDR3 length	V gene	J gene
CASSRSARDHIQYF	14	TRBV11-2	TRBJ2-4
CASSLEQGNTEAFF	14	TRBV13	TRBJ1-1
CSPETGTGFRQICGYTF	17	TRBV29-1	TRBJ1-2
CASSEASRRRATNEKLFF	18	TRBV6-1	TRBJ1-4
CASSQPRDSLWGDTQYF	17	TRBV27	TRBJ2-3
CASRKNGGSYNEQFF	15	TRBV2	TRBJ2-1
CASSSFGGTTEAFF	14	TRBV27	TRBJ1-1
CASSFAGFYGYTF	13	TRBV5-1	TRBJ1-2
CASRRQGPETEAFF	14	TRBV27	TRBJ1-1
CASTTGGEGEKLFF	14	TRBV10-2	TRBJ1-4
CASSLGTGFNQPQHF	15	TRBV7-6	TRBJ1-5